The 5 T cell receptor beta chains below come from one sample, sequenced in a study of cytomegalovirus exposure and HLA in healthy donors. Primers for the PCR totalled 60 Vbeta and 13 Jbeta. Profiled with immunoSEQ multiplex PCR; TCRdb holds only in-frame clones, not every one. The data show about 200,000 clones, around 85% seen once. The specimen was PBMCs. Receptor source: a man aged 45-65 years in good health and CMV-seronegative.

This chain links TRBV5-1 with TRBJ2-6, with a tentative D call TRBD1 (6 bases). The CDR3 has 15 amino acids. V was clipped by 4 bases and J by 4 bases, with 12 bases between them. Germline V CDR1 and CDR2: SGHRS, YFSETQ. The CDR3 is CASSATGSGANVLTF. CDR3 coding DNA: TGCGCCAGCAGCGCCACAGGGTCCGGGGCCAACGTCCTGACTTTC.

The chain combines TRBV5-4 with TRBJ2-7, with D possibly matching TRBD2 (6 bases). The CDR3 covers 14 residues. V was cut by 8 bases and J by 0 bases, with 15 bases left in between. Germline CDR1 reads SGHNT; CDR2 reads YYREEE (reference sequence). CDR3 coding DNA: TGTGCCAGTGGAGGCGGGGCTAGCTCCTACGAGCAGTACTTC. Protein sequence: CASGGGASSYEQYF. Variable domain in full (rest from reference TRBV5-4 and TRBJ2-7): ETGVTQSPTHLIKTRGQQVTLRCSSQSGHNTVSWYQQALGQGPQFIFQYYREEENGRGNFPPRFSGLQFPNYSSELNVNALELDDSALYLCASGGGASSYEQYFGPGTRLTVT.

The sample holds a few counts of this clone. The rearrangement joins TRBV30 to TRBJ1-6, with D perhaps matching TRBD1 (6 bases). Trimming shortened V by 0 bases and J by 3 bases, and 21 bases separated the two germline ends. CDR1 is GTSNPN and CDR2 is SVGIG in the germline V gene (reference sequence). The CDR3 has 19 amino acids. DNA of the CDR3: TGTGCCTGGAGTGTACGCGCTGGGGGCGGCCCGTTCTATAATTCACCCCTCCACTTT. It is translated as CAWSVRAGGGPFYNSPLHF.

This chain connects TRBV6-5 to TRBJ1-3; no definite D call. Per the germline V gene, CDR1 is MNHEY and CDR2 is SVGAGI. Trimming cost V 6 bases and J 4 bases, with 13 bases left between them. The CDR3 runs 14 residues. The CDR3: CASSRGKVGNTIYF. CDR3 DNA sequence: TGTGCCAGCAGCCGCGGGAAGGTCGGAAACACCATATATTTT.

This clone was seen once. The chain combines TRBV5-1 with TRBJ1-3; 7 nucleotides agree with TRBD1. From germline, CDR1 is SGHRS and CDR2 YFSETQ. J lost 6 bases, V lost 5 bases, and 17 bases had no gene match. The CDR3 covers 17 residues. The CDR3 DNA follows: TGCGCCAGCAGGATGGGCTGGGGGGACAGAGAGGAAAACACCATATATTTT. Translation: CASRMGWGDREENTIYF.